This T cell receptor beta chain is drawn from a study of breast tumors, draining lymph nodes, adjacent tissues. TCRdb recomputed calls from the multiplex PCR reads with MiXCR, one row per CDR3 protein. This sample has more than 50,000 distinct CDR3 sequences, with under 50% found just once. This clonotype has only a few counts. Material for sequencing was breast tumor tissue. The clonotype comes from a female donor with breast cancer. Some clones in this sample may be carry-over from other donors' samples.

The CDR3 is CASSYSTAGGPQYNEQFF. CDR3 bases: TGTGCCAGCAGTTACTCGACGGCGGGAGGGCCTCAATACAATGAGCAGTTCTTC. The genes are TRBV6-2 or TRBV6-3 and TRBJ2-1; 9 bases map to TRBD2. Germline assignment: CDR1 MNHEY and CDR2 SVGEGT. This CDR3 has 18 amino acids. The V and J ends lost 0 bases and 4 bases, in that order; junction bases with no gene match: 10.